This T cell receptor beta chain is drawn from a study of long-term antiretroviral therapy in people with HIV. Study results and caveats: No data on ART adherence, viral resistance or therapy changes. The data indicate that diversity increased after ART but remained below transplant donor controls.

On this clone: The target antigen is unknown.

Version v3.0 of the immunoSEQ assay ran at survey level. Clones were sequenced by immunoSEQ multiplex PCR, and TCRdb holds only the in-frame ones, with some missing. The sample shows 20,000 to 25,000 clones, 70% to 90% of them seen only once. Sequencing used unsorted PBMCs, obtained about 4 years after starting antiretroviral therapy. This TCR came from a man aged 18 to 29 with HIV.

CDR3 loop: CASSFAGGRVDYGYTF. DNA for the CDR3: TGTGCCAGCAGCTTTGCCGGGGGGAGAGTTGACTATGGCTACACCTTC. The chain links TRBV5-4 to TRBJ1-2, with D possibly being TRBD1 (5 bases). V was trimmed by 2 bases and J by 3 bases, leaving 17 bases between them. Per germline, CDR1 SGHNT and CDR2 YYREEE (reference sequence). The CDR3 totals 16 residues. Combining the CDR3 with reference TRBV5-4 and TRBJ1-2 gives the whole variable domain ETGVTQSPTHLIKTRGQQVTLRCSSQSGHNTVSWYQQALGQGPQFIFQYYREEENGRGNFPPRFSGLQFPNYSSELNVNALELDDSALYLCASSFAGGRVDYGYTFGSGTRLTVV.